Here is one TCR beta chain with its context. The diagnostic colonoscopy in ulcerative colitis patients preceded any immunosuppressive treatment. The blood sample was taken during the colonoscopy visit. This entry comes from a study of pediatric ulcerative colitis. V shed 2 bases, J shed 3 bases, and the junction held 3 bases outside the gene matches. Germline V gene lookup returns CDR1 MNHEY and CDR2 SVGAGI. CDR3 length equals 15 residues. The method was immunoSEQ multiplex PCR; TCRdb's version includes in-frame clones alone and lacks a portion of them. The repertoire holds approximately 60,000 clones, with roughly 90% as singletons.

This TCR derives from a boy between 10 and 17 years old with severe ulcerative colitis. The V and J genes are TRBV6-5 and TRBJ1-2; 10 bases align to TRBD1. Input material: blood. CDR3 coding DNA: TGTGCCAGCAGTTACGCCGGGACAGGGGACTATGGCTACACCTTC. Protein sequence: CASSYAGTGDYGYTF.